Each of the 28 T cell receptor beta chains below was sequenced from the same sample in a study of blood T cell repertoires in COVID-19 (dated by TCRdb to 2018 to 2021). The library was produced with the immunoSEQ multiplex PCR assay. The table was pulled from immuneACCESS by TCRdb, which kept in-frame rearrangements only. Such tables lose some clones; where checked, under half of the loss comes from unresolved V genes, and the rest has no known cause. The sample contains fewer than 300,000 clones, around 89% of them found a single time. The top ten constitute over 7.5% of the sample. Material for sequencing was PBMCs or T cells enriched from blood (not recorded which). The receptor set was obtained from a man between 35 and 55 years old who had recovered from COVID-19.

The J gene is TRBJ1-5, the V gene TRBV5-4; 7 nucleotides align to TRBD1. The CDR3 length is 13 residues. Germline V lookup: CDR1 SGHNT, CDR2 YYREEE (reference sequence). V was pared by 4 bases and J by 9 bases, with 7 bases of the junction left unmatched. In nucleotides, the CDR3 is TGTGCCAGCAGCGGGGACAGAGGAGGGCCCCAGCATTTT. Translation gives CASSGDRGGPQHF.

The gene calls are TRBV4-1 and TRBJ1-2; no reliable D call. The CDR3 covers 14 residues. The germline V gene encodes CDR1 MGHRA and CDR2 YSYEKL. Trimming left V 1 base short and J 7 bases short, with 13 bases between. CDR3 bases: TGCGCCAGCAGCCAAGGCAGGATTCGGTCTGGCTACACCTTC. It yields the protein CASSQGRIRSGYTF.

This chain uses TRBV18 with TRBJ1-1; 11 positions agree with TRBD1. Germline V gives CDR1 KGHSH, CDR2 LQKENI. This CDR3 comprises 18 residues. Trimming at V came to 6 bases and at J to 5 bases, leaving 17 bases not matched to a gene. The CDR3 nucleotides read TGTGCCAGCTCCACCTTGGGTGGACAGGGGGCGCGGGTAACTGAAGCTTTCTTT. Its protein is CASSTLGGQGARVTEAFF. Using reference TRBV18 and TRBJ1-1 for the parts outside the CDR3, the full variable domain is NAGVMQNPRHLVRRRGQEARLRCSPMKGHSHVYWYRQLPEEGLKFMVYLQKENIIDESGMPKERFSAEFPKEGPSILRIQQVVRGDSAAYFCASSTLGGQGARVTEAFFGQGTRLTVV.

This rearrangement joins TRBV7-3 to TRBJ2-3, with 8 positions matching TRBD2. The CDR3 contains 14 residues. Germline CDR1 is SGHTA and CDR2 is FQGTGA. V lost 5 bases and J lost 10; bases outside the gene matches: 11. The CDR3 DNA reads TGTGCCAGCAGCACGGCTAGCGGGCCCCGCGCGCAGTATTTT. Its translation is CASSTASGPRAQYF.

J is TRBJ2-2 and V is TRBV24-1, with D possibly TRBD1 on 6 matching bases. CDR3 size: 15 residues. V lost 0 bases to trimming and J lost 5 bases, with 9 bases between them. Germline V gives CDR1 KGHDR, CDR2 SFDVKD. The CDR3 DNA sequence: TGTGCCACCAGTGATTTGGCACAGGGAACCGGGGAGCTGTTTTTT. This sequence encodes CATSDLAQGTGELFF.

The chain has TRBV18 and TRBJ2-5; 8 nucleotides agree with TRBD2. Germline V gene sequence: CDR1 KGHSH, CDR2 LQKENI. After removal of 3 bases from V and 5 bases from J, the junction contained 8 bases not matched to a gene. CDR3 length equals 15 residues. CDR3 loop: CASSPVLAEGETQYF. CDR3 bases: TGTGCCAGCTCACCCGTACTAGCGGAGGGGGAGACCCAGTACTTC.

The CDR3 region is CASGTGANTIYF. The CDR3 nucleotides read TGCGCCAGCGGGACAGGAGCCAACACCATATATTTT. The chain has TRBV10-2 and TRBJ1-3; 8 nucleotides match TRBD1. Germline CDR1 and CDR2: WSHSY and SAAADI. The CDR3 runs 12 residues. With 8 bases clipped from V and 7 bases from J, the junction kept 4 bases outside the gene matches.

CDR3 DNA sequence: TGTGCCATCAGTGAGTGGGAGGGCGTAAATGAGCAGTTCTTC. Its translation is CAISEWEGVNEQFF. The chain combines TRBV10-3 with TRBJ2-1, with 7 bases matching TRBD2. This CDR3 has 14 amino acids. Unmatched junction bases numbered 4, after V lost 1 base and J lost 7 bases. Germline V gene lookup returns CDR1 ENHRY and CDR2 SYGVKD.

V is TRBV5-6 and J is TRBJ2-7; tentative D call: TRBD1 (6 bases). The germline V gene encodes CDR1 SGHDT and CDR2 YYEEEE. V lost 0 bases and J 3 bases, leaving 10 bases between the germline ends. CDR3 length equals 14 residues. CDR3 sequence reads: CASSLVGRGYEQYF. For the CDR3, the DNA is TGTGCCAGCAGCTTGGTTGGCAGGGGCTACGAGCAGTACTTC.

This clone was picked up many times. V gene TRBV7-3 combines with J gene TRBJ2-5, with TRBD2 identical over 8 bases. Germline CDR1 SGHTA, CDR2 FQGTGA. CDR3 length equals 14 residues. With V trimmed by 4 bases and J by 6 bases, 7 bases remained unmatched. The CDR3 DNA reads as TGTGCCAGCAGCTCCTCGAGCGGGAGTCAGACCCAGTACTTC. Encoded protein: CASSSSSGSQTQYF. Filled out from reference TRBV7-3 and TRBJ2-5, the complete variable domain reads GAGVSQTPSNKVTEKGKYVELRCDPISGHTALYWYRQSLGQGPEFLIYFQGTGAADDSGLPNDRFFAVRPEGSVSTLKIQRTERGDSAVYLCASSSSSGSQTQYFGPGTRLLVL.

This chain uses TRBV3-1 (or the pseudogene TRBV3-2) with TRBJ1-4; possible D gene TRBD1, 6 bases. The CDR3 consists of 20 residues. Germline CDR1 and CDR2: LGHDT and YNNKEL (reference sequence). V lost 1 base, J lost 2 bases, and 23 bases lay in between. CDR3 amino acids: CASSQVKAAGVLSTNEKLFF. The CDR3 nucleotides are TGTGCCAGCAGCCAAGTGAAGGCGGCAGGGGTGTTGTCGACTAATGAAAAACTGTTTTTT.

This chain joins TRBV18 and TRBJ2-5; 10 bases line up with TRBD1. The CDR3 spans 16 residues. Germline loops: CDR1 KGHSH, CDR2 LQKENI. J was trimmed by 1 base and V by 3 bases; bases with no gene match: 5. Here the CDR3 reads CASSPRGTGVQETQYF. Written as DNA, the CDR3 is TGTGCCAGCTCACCCCGCGGGACAGGGGTCCAAGAGACCCAGTACTTC.

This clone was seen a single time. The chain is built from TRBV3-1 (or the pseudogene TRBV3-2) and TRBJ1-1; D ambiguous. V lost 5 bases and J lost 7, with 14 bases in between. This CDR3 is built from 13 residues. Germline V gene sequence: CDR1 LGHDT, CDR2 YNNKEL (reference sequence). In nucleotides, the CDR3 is TGTGCCAGCAGCTTATCATCGCGGATTGAAGCTTTCTTT. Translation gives CASSLSSRIEAFF.

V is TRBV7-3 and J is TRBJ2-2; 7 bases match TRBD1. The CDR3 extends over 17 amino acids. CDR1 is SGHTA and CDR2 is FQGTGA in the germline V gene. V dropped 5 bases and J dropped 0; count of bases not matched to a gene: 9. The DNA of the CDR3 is TGTGCCAGCAGCACGCCTCCGGGACAGTCGAACACCGGGGAGCTGTTTTTT. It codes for CASSTPPGQSNTGELFF.

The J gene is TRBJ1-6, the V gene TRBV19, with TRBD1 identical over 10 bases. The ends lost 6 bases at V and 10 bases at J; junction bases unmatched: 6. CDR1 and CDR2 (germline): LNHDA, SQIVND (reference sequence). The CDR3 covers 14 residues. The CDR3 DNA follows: TGTGCCAGTAGGACAGGGGGCATAGAGTCACCCCTCCACTTT. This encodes CASRTGGIESPLHF.

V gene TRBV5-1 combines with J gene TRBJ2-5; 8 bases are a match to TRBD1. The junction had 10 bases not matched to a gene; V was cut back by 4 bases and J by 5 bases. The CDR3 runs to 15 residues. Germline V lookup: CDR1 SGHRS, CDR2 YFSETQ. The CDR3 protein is CASSAGLGDRETQYF. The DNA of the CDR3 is TGCGCCAGCAGCGCGGGATTAGGGGACAGGGAGACCCAGTACTTC.

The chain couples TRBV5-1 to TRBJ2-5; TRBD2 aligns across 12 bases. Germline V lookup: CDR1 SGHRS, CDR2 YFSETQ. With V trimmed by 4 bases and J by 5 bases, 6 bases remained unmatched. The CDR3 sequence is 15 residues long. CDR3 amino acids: CASSPTSGSRETQYF. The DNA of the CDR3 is TGCGCCAGCAGCCCGACTAGCGGGAGCCGGGAGACCCAGTACTTC.

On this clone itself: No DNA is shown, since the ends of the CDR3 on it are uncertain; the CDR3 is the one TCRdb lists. This CDR3 reads CASILGPSGTGGSGANVLTF. This sequence joins TRBV5-1 and TRBJ2-6; the table gives TRBD1 as D, unverified against the DNA. Germline V gene lookup returns CDR1 SGHRS and CDR2 YFSETQ. The CDR3 extends over 20 residues, inclusive of both ends.

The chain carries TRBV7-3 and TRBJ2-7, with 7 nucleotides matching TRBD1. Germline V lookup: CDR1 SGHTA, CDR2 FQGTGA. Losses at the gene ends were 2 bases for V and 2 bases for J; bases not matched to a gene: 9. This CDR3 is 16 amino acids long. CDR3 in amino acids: CASSLLGGTGAYEQYF. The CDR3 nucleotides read TGTGCCAGCAGCTTATTAGGGGGAACAGGGGCCTACGAGCAGTACTTC.

The CDR3 here is CASTQMGGSYNEQFF. The CDR3 DNA reads TGTGCCAGCACCCAGATGGGGGGATCCTACAATGAGCAGTTCTTC. The chain employs TRBV7-2 and TRBJ2-1; TRBD2 might be the D (6 bases). Trimming pared 7 bases from V and 1 base from J, leaving 14 bases between. Looked up from germline, CDR1 is SGHTA and CDR2 is FQGNSA. CDR3 length: 15 residues. The entire variable domain, with the rest obtained from reference TRBV7-2 and TRBJ2-1, is as follows: GAGVSQSPSNKVTEKGKDVELRCDPISGHTALYWYRQSLGQGLEFLIYFQGNSAPDKSGLPSDRFSAERTGGSVSTLTIQRTQQEDSAVYLCASTQMGGSYNEQFFGPGTRLTVL.

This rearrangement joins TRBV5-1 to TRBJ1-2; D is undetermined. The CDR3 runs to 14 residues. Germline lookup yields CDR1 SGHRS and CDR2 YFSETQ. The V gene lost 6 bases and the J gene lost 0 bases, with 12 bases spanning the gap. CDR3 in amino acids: CASKVETANYGYTF. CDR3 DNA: TGCGCCAGCAAAGTGGAGACGGCTAACTATGGCTACACCTTC.

CDR3 sequence (DNA): TGTGCCAGCAGCTTAGTATCGGAGGGACTGGGCTACACCTTC. The encoded protein is CASSLVSEGLGYTF. This chain connects TRBV7-8 to TRBJ1-2, with D possibly being TRBD1 (5 bases). Germline V lookup: CDR1 SGHVS, CDR2 FQNEAQ. The CDR3 has 14 amino acids. The V gene lost 1 base and the J gene lost 8 bases, with 14 bases spanning the gap.

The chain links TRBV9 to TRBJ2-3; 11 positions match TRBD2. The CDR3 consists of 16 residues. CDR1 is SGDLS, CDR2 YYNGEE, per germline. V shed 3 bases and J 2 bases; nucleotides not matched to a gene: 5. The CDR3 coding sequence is TGTGCCAGCAGCGCGGGACTAGCGGAAACCACAGATACGCAGTATTTT. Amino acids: CASSAGLAETTDTQYF.

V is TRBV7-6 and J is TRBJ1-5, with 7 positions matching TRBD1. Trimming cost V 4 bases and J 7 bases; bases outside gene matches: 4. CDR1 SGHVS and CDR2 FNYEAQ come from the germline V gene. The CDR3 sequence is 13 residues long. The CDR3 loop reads CASSSDREQPQHF. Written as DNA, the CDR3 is TGTGCCAGCAGCTCCGACAGGGAACAGCCCCAGCATTTT.

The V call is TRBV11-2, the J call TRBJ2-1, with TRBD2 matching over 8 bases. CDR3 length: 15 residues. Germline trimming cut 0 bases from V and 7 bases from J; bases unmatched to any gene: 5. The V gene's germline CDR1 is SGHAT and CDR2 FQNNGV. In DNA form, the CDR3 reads TGTGCCAGCAGCTTAGAACGGACTAGCTTAAATGAGCAGTTCTTC. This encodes CASSLERTSLNEQFF.

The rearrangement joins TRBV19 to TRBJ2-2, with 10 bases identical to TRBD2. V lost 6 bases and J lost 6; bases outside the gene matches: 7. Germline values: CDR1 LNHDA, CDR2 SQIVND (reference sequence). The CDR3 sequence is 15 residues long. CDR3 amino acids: CASSQASGRAGELFF. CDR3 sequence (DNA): TGTGCCAGTAGCCAAGCTAGCGGGAGAGCCGGGGAGCTGTTTTTT.

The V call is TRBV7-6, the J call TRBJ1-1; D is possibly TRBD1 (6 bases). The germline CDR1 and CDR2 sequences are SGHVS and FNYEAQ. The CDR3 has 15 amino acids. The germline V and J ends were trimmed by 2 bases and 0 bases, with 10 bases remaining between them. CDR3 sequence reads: CASSLTQGMNTEAFF. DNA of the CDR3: TGTGCCAGCAGCTTAACACAGGGAATGAACACTGAAGCTTTCTTT.

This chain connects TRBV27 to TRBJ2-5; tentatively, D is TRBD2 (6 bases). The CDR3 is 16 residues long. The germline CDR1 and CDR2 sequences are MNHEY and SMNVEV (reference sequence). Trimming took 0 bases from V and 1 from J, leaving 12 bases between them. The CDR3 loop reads CASSLSSSVGQETQYF. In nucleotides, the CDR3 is TGTGCCAGCAGTTTATCCTCTAGCGTGGGCCAAGAGACCCAGTACTTC.